This T cell receptor beta chain was identified in a study of OX40 agonist ivuxolimab in advanced cancers. With 2 bases clipped from V and 6 bases from J, the junction kept 5 bases outside the gene matches. Per germline, CDR1 LNHDA and CDR2 SQIVND (reference sequence). The CDR3 extends over 14 amino acids. Profiled with immunoSEQ multiplex PCR; TCRdb holds only in-frame clones, not every one. Found here are 41,000 or so clones, 78% of them singletons; the top ten hold around 20%. The chain recombines TRBV19 with TRBJ2-3, with 7 bases matching TRBD2. The source material was CD4+ or CD8+ T cells sorted from blood, sampled in a trial of the OX40 agonist ivuxolimab. This clonotype was obtained from an adult with an advanced solid tumor such as melanoma, head and neck, liver or kidney cancer. The CDR3 DNA reads as TGTGCCAGTAGTATATTCGGGGGGATGGATACGCAGTATTTT. Translation gives CASSIFGGMDTQYF.